This TCR beta chain appears in the sequencing data of a study of PD-1 blockade in classical Hodgkin lymphoma (dated by TCRdb to 2020 to 2022). With regard to the full study: Nivolumab dosing was 3 mg/kg intravenously every 2 weeks, continuing until either disease progression or unacceptable toxicity. The study used CyTOF and TCR beta sequencing to define a peripheral blood immune signature of response to PD-1 blockade in classical Hodgkin lymphoma. General findings and caveats noted by the study authors: Baseline TCR diversity was reported to be lower in newly diagnosed patients than in healthy donors and to be lower still in relapsed/refractory patients. Among trial patients, those achieving complete response had baseline diversity similar to that of newly diagnosed patients, while diversity was significantly lower in partial responders and progressors. Only a single clinical trial cohort was studied, and what caused the repertoire differences, possibly disease activity or prior therapy, remained undefined. A significant rise by C4D1 was seen in CD4+ but not CD8+ TCR diversity (p=0.0027 vs p=0.16), with the rise being most apparent in complete responders (p=0.02). Diversity was lower in patients who began nivolumab less than 1 year after ASCT, so these patients were left out of later analyses to avoid confounding by immune reconstitution.

A note on this clone: The specificity of this receptor is unknown. No much larger clone is present one base from it, and per-base qualities are unavailable.

Compared with germline, V lacks 6 bases and J lacks 7 bases; bases without a gene match: 1. CDR1 and CDR2, per the germline V gene, are SNHLY and FYNNEI. The CDR3 contains 11 residues, cysteine and phenylalanine counted. Left in the record is the CDR3 DNA by itself, 33 bases read in frame from the first base. What this sample's time point label stands for: cycle 4 day 1 (C4D1), after less than seven weeks of nivolumab. Relapse after autologous stem cell transplantation had occurred in all trial patients, and cohorts A, B and C were distinguished by prior brentuximab vedotin exposure. A Miltenyi CD4+ T cell isolation kit was used for magnetic negative selection to purify CD4+ T cells from thawed PBMCs. The trial cohort included roughly 60 patients with relapsed/refractory classical Hodgkin lymphoma, and each patient had a best overall response of complete response, partial response or progressive disease. Trial patients were treated with single-agent nivolumab in the multi-cohort phase II CheckMate 205 trial. An independent review committee assessed best overall response by applying the 2007 International Working Group response criteria. Trial PBMCs were collected immediately before nivolumab initiation (C1D1) and during therapy at cycle 2 day 1 and cycle 4 day 1. After peripheral blood was drawn into 8 mL Vacutainer Cell Preparation Tubes, PBMCs were isolated by centrifugation and then cryopreserved. Purified CD4+ and CD8+ fractions were generated only in cases for which an additional PBMC sample was available. Magnetically labelled cells were removed on LS columns in a quadroMACS separator, and the flow-through was collected as the purified fraction.

The Qiagen DNeasy kit was used to extract genomic DNA from unsorted PBMCs and from the negatively selected CD4+ and CD8+ fractions. Using primers that anneal to V and J segments, immunoSEQ multiplex PCR amplified the TCR beta CDR3 regions. Amplification bias was minimized using a synthetic immune receptor repertoire, and residual bias was removed computationally after sequencing. The authors' pipeline ran thus. Custom Python scripts were used to quantify repertoire diversity as the Shannon entropy index. Unsorted, CD4+ and CD8+ repertoires were analyzed separately, except in combined analyses where CD4+ and CD8+ sequences were merged in silico. A clone counted as expanded when the clone's frequency after treatment rose at least 2-fold relative to C1D1, and clones undetected at baseline were given a pseudocount of 0.5. Clones with 0 or 1 copy at C1D1 were defined as singleton clones, while clones with 2 or more copies were defined as non-singleton clones. Clones expanded in unsorted samples were labelled as CD4+, CD8+ or unknown by matching protein sequences in sorted samples from the same patient. Wilcoxon tests were applied to paired samples to test diversity changes from C1D1 to C4D1. What TCRdb holds here is the immuneACCESS table cut down to in-frame rearrangements. Part of the clones is not present; checked against another copy, under half of the missing clones reflect an unresolved V gene, and the others are unexplained. The V and J calls and clone size were taken over from that table, and D and trimming were inferred from the DNA. The sample table contains tens of thousands of clones; only one count was recorded for 70% to 90% of them. Jointly, the top ten make up roughly 0.43% of the sample.

The chain links TRBV2 with TRBJ1-1; 8 bases in the junction line up with TRBD1. The origin of this receptor is a human donor with classical Hodgkin lymphoma. Source: CD4+ T cells from blood, taken before the fourth cycle of nivolumab. The bases are TGTGCCAGCAGAGGACAGGGTGAAGCTTTCTTT. This codes for CASRGQGEAFF. The variable domain in full, with residues beyond the CDR3 obtained from the reference TRBV2 and TRBJ1-1 genes, is EPEVTQTPSHQVTQMGQEVILRCVPISNHLYFYWYRQILGQKVEFLVSFYNNEISEKSEIFDDQFSVERPDGSNFTLKIRSTKLEDSAMYFCASRGQGEAFFGQGTRLTVV.